This TCR beta chain was found in a study of blood T cell repertoires in COVID-19. Looked up from germline, CDR1 is LNHNV and CDR2 is YYDKDF (reference sequence). CDR3 length: 19 residues. Unmatched junction bases numbered 11, after V lost 2 bases and J lost 0 bases. Clones were sequenced by immunoSEQ multiplex PCR, and TCRdb holds only the in-frame ones, with some missing. This sample has 200,000 or so clones, with 70% to 90% found just once. Source material: peripheral blood. The clonotype was recovered from a woman between 45 and 65 years old with acute or convalescent COVID-19. The rearrangement links TRBV15 to TRBJ1-4; 8 bases map to TRBD1. This CDR3 reads CATSRPFQGAPPTNEKLFF. The CDR3 DNA reads as TGTGCCACCAGCAGACCTTTTCAGGGGGCCCCACCAACTAATGAAAAACTGTTTTTT.